The present entry profiles one T cell receptor beta chain with its context. The sample originates from a study of CD8 T cells in Susac syndrome. Trimming took 4 bases from V and 6 from J; bases not matched to a gene: 4. The CDR3 runs to 15 residues. Per germline, CDR1 SGHNT and CDR2 YYREEE (reference sequence). The RNA, roughly 0.5 to 1 ug, was put through reverse transcription using random hexamers. TCRdb fed the immunoSEQ multiplex PCR reads into MiXCR, producing one record per CDR3 protein. The data contain some 300,000 distinct CDR3 sequences, roughly 85% of them singletons. Negative isolation was used for CD8+ and CD4+ T cells and FACS enrichment for TEMRA cells.

Material for sequencing was CD8+ T cells from PBMCs. The rearrangement uses TRBV5-4 and TRBJ2-3, with 14 bases matching TRBD2. This receptor was obtained from a human donor with multiple sclerosis. CDR3 protein: CASSPRTSGRDTQYF. In nucleotides, the CDR3 is TGTGCCAGCAGCCCTAGGACTAGCGGGAGGGATACGCAGTATTTT.